The entry below describes one TCR beta chain. The antigen remains undetermined. Trimming pared 0 bases from V and 3 bases from J, leaving 12 bases between. From germline, CDR1 is MNHEY and CDR2 SMNVEV (reference sequence). The CDR3 runs 15 residues. Sequencing used immunoSEQ version 4 in survey mode. Clones were sequenced by immunoSEQ multiplex PCR, and TCRdb holds only the in-frame ones, with some missing. Of approximately 30,000 clones listed, roughly four fifths are singletons. This sample is drawn from a study of persistence of HIV-infected CD4 T cells. Overall study: Isolated cells were CMV- and HIV-1 Gag-responding CD4+ T cells. A median of about 8 years of suppressive ART preceded sampling.

Stimulation used 10 ug/mL lysate from CMV-infected fibroblasts. Sorted nonresponding memory CD4+ T cells were CD40L-negative, CD69-negative, CD45RO-high. The sample in question was CD4+ T cells sorted from PBMCs after approximately 18-hour stimulation, obtained from a patient who received antiretroviral therapy. The receptor's source is an adult man with HIV who was CMV-seropositive. The chain couples TRBV27 to TRBJ2-7, with D perhaps TRBD1 (6 bases). CDR3 DNA sequence: TGTGCCAGCAGTTTATCATTCCTAGGGGGCTACGAGCAGTACTTC. Translation: CASSLSFLGGYEQYF.